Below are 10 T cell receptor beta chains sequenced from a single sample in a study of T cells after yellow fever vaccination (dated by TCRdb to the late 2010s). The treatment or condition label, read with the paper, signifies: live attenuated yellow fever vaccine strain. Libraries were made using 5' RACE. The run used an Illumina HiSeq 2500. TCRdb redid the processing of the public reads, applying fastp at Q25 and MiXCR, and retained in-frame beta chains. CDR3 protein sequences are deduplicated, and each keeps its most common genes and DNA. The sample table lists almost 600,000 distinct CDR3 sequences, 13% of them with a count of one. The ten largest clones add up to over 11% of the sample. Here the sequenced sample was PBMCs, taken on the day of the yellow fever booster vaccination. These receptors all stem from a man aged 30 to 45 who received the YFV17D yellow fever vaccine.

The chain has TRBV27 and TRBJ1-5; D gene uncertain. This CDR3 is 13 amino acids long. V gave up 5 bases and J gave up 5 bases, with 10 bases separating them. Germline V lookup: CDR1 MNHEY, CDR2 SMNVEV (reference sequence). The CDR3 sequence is CASSLEAYQPQHF. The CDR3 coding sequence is TGTGCCAGCAGTCTAGAGGCGTATCAGCCCCAGCATTTT.

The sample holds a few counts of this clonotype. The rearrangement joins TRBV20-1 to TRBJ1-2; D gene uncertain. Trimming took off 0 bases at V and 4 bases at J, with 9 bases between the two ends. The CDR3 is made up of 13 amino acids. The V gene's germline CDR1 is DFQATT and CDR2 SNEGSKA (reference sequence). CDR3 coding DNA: TGCAGTGCTAGAGAACCGCTGGGCTATGGCTACACCTTC. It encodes CSAREPLGYGYTF.

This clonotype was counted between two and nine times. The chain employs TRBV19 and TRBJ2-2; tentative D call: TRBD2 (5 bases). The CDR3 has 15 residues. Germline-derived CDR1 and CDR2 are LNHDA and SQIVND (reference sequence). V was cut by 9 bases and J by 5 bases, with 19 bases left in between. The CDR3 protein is CASTPRTGKTGELFF. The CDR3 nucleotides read TGTGCCAGCACCCCTCGGACTGGGAAGACCGGGGAGCTGTTTTTT.

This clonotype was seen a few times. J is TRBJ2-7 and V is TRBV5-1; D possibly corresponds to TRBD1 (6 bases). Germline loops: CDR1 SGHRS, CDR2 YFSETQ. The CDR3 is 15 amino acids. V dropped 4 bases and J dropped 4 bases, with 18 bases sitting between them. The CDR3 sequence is CASSRRGLDSYEQYF. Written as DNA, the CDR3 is TGCGCCAGCAGCCGAAGGGGGTTGGACTCTTACGAGCAGTACTTC.

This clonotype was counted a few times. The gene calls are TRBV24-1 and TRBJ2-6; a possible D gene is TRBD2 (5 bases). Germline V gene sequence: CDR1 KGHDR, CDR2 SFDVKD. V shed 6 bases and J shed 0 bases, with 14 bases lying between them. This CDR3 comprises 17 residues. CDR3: CATSRGGLRSGANVLTF. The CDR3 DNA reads TGTGCCACCAGTCGAGGAGGCCTGCGCTCTGGGGCCAACGTCCTGACTTTC.

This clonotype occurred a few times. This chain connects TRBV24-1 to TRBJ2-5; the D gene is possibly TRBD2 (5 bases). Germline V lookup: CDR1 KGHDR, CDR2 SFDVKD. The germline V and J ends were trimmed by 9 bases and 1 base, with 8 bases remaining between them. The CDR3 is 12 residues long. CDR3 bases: TGTGCCACCGAGGGCAGCCAAGAGACCCAGTACTTC. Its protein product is CATEGSQETQYF.

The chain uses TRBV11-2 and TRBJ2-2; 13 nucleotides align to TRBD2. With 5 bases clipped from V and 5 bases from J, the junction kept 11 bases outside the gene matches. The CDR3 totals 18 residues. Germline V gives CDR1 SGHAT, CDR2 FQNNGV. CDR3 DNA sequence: TGTGCCAGCAGCCAAGGACTAGCGGGAGTGAAAAAGACCGGGGAGCTGTTTTTT. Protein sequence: CASSQGLAGVKKTGELFF.

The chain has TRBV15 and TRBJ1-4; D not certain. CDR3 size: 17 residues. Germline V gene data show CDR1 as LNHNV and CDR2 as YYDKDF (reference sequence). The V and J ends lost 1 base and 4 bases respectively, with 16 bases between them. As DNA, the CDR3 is TGTGCCACCAGCAGAGTCTATCGTGATCCGGGTAATGAAAAACTGTTTTTT. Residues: CATSRVYRDPGNEKLFF.

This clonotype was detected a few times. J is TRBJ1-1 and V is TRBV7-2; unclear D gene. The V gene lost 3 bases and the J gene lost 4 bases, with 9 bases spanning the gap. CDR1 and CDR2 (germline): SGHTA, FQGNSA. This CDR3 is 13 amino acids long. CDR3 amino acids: CASSFGLLTEAFF. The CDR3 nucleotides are TGTGCCAGCAGCTTCGGACTCCTCACTGAAGCTTTCTTT.

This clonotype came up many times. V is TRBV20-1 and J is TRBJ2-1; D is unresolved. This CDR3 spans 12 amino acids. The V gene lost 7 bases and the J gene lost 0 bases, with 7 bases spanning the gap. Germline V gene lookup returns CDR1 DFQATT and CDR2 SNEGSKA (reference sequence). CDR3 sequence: CSVGSSYNEQFF. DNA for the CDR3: TGCAGTGTGGGAAGCTCCTACAATGAGCAGTTCTTC.